This TCR beta chain came from a study of T cell responses to AZD1222 COVID-19 vaccine. Study-level findings and limits: Most donors were white British, females outnumbered males, and clonal diversity was possibly underestimated. In all cases, repertoires were sampled only after the peak T cell response. An increase in Spike-specific TCR breadth and depth was observed after two AZD1222 doses.

Trimming at V came to 0 bases and at J to 2 bases, leaving 2 bases not matched to a gene. Germline loops: CDR1 MNHEY, CDR2 SVGAGI. This CDR3 region has 15 residues. On this clone itself: Its antigen is as yet unknown.

Sequencing was performed with immunoSEQ multiplex PCR; in TCRdb, only in-frame clones are kept and a portion is missing. The table includes about 190,000 clones, around 86% detected once. This sample comprised peripheral blood, obtained on day 0 of MenACWY control vaccination. The sequence was obtained from an adult in good health. This sequence joins TRBV6-5 and TRBJ2-7; 9 bases are a match to TRBD1. CDR3 loop: CASSYSGTGTYEQYF. CDR3 DNA: TGTGCCAGCAGTTACTCGGGGACAGGGACCTACGAGCAGTACTTC.